The TCR beta chain under discussion was sequenced for a study of T cells after yellow fever vaccination. 5'RACE template switching produced TCR cDNA carrying a universal primer site and UMIs. TCRdb used MiXCR to reprocess the 5' RACE reads, holding one entry per CDR3 protein. Of hundreds of thousands of distinct CDR3 sequences detected, approximately 10% appear once; the ten largest clones hold less than 20%. The sample holds a few counts of this clonotype. The germline CDR1 and CDR2 sequences are DFQATT and SNEGSKA (reference sequence). Trimming pared 3 bases from V and 0 bases from J, leaving 14 bases between. The CDR3 is 15 amino acids.

The specimen comprised PBMCs, sampled on the day of the first yellow fever vaccination. This sequence was found in a man younger than 35 who received the YFV17D yellow fever vaccine. The chain employs TRBV20-1 and TRBJ1-2, with a possible D match to TRBD1 (5 bases). In nucleotides, the CDR3 is TGCAGTGCTAGGGGCAGGGAGGGTTCTAACTATGGCTACACCTTC. This sequence encodes CSARGREGSNYGYTF.